This paragraph reports one TCR beta chain. Antigen: not known. Indicated time point: persistent/refractory GD, antithyroid drugs over 5 years with positive TRAb. With RNA extracted from PBMCs as input, the TCR library was made. CDR3 length: 11 residues. The germline CDR1 and CDR2 sequences are DFQATT and SNEGSKA (reference sequence). Trimming took 3 bases from V and 4 from J, leaving 6 bases between them. This sample was taken from a study of regulatory T cells in long-lasting Graves disease. Study findings and constraints: The number of shared public clonotypes was higher in persistent patients (about 2,700) than new patients (around 890). It was in persistent disease that TRBV28, TRBJ1-2 and TRBJ2-5 were favored.

Arm-PCR with iRepertoire HTBI primers amplified the CDR3 regions for these TCR beta libraries. MiXCR, run by TCRdb on the multiplex PCR reads, gives a single entry per CDR3 protein. The repertoire holds 400,000 to 450,000 distinct CDR3 sequences, with roughly a quarter as singletons. The clonotype was recovered from a female donor with Graves disease. The chain recombines TRBV20-1 with TRBJ2-5; D tentatively reads TRBD1 or TRBD2 (5 bases each). The sample in question was peripheral blood mononuclear cells (PBMCs), obtained when the disease was refractory, from a patient treated with antithyroid drugs. This chain's CDR3 is CSASGTETQYF. In DNA form, the CDR3 reads TGCAGTGCTAGCGGGACAGAGACCCAGTACTTC.